This TCR beta chain is from a study of control samples from healthy donors and cancer patients. V lost 9 bases, J lost 4 bases, and 21 bases lay in between. This CDR3 is 15 amino acids long. Germline V CDR1 and CDR2: SNHLY, FYNNEI. The method was immunoSEQ multiplex PCR; TCRdb's version includes in-frame clones alone and lacks a portion of them. Of some 200,000 clones in the sample, over 85% are singletons; the top ten hold roughly 1.5%. The sequenced sample consisted of blood. The chain has TRBV2 and TRBJ1-2, with D possibly matching TRBD1 (5 bases). The clonotype originates from a man between 18 and 29 years old in good health. The CDR3, as DNA: TGTGCCAGTCGCCGGGACGACCAAGTTAGCTATGGCTACACCTTC. This encodes CASRRDDQVSYGYTF.